These 28 T cell receptor beta chains originate from one sample sequenced in a study of tumor-infiltrating lymphocytes in oesophageal squamous cell carcinoma. TCRdb ran MiXCR on the PCR reads and lists one entry per CDR3 protein. The sample consists of 9,000 to 13,000 distinct CDR3 sequences, 50% to 60% of them appearing once. Sequencing was carried out using esophageal tumor tissue. These receptor sequences come from a male donor with esophageal squamous cell carcinoma.

The rearrangement joins TRBV7-4 to TRBJ1-1; TRBD1 might be the D (6 bases). Germline CDR1 SGHVT, CDR2 SQSDAQ. The V gene lost 3 bases and the J gene lost 4 bases, with 15 bases spanning the gap. This CDR3 is 15 amino acids long. The CDR3 sequence is CASSFCGGVVTEAFF. In DNA, the CDR3 is TGTGCCAGCAGCTTCTGTGGGGGCGTCGTCACTGAAGCTTTCTTT. Together with reference TRBV7-4 and TRBJ1-1, the CDR3 gives the full variable domain: GAGVSQSPRYKVAKRGRDVALRCDSISGHVTLYWYRQTLGQGSEVLTYSQSDAQRDKSGRPSGRFSAERPERSVSTLKIQRTEQGDSAVYLCASSFCGGVVTEAFFGQGTRLTVV.

The rearrangement uses TRBV7-8 and TRBJ2-3; 15 bases align to TRBD2. Unmatched junction bases numbered 5, after V lost 7 bases and J lost 6 bases. The CDR3 runs 15 residues. Per the germline V gene, CDR1 is SGHVS and CDR2 is FQNEAQ. The CDR3 loop is CASMWGTSGGDTQYF. CDR3 nucleotides: TGTGCCAGCATGTGGGGGACTAGCGGGGGGGATACGCAGTATTTT.

This clonotype was observed a single time. V is TRBV7-2 and J is TRBJ2-3, with 8 nucleotides matching TRBD2. Germline V gene sequence: CDR1 SGHTA, CDR2 FQGNSA. The ends lost 1 base at V and 7 bases at J; junction bases unmatched: 7. The CDR3 contains 15 residues. DNA of the CDR3: TGTGCCAGCAGCTTAGGACGGGAGGGCCTAAATACGCAGTATTTT. It specifies CASSLGREGLNTQYF.

The J gene is TRBJ2-3, the V gene TRBV7-6, with TRBD1 matching over 8 bases. The better agreement between TRBJ2-7 and the DNA end casts doubt on the J call. The germline V gene encodes CDR1 SGHVS and CDR2 FNYEAQ. This CDR3 region has 15 residues. The CDR3 is CASSTLGQGTYEQYF. As DNA, the CDR3 is TGTGCCAGCAGCACCCTAGGACAGGGCACCTACGAGCAGTACTTC.

This clonotype rates as medium-sized. One base away lies a much larger clone, so this may be a sequencing read error. J is TRBJ2-5 and V is TRBV7-3; D remains unclear. The CDR3 sequence is 13 residues long. Trimming pared 6 bases from V and 11 bases from J, leaving 19 bases between. Germline CDR1 reads SGHTA; CDR2 reads FQGTGA. The CDR3 loop reads CASSSSGLPQQYF. For the CDR3, the DNA is TGTGCCAGCAGTTCCTCTGGCCTACCACAGCAGTACTTC.

V gene TRBV5-1 combines with J gene TRBJ2-7; D gene unclear. The CDR3 spans 11 residues. With 4 bases removed from V and 5 bases from J, the gap between germline ends came to 7 bases. CDR1 is SGHRS, CDR2 YFSETQ, per germline. The CDR3 sequence is CASSGFDEQYF. The CDR3 bases are TGCGCCAGCAGCGGTTTCGACGAGCAGTACTTC.

The gene calls are TRBV7-2 and TRBJ2-6, with 7 bases aligning to TRBD2. CDR3 length equals 16 residues. Germline lookup yields CDR1 SGHTA and CDR2 FQGNSA. J was trimmed by 3 bases and V by 7 bases; bases with no gene match: 9. DNA for the CDR3: TGTGCCAGCAACTCCGGGGGGTTAAGTGGGGCCAACGTCCTGACTTTC. The encoded protein is CASNSGGLSGANVLTF. Full variable domain (rest looked up from reference TRBV7-2 and TRBJ2-6): GAGVSQSPSNKVTEKGKDVELRCDPISGHTALYWYRQSLGQGLEFLIYFQGNSAPDKSGLPSDRFSAERTGGSVSTLTIQRTQQEDSAVYLCASNSGGLSGANVLTFGAGSRLTVL.

Regarding this clonotype: An end of the junction does not agree with germline; a read error may underlie this. The chain has TRBV4-1 and TRBJ2-3; 7 bases line up with TRBD2. The J call is doubtful: the DNA matches TRBJ2-1 better. Looked up from germline, CDR1 is MGHRA and CDR2 is YSYEKL. This CDR3 contains 16 residues. CDR3 coding DNA: TGTGCCAGCAGCCAAGCGGGCCGGGAGGCCTACAATGAGCAGTTCTTC. Its protein product is CASSQAGREAYNEQFF.

The J gene is TRBJ2-3, the V gene TRBV6-1; 12 bases align to TRBD1. The CDR3 is 22 amino acids. Germline CDR1 and CDR2: MNHNS and SASEGT. J gave up 2 bases and V 4 bases, and 22 bases lay outside the gene matches. The CDR3 coding sequence is TGTGCCAGCAGTGGGACTCGGGGACAGGGGGCGTCCAGGGCTTTTTACACAGATACGCAGTATTTT. It translates to CASSGTRGQGASRAFYTDTQYF.

This clonotype was observed a few times. The V and J genes are TRBV7-6 and TRBJ2-1, with 7 bases matching TRBD1. The DNA end favors TRBJ2-7, so the J call may be wrong. Germline V gives CDR1 SGHVS, CDR2 FNYEAQ. The CDR3 totals 15 residues. The CDR3 sequence is CASSLEDRLSYEQYF. CDR3 coding DNA: TGTGCCAGCAGCTTAGAGGACAGGCTCTCCTACGAGCAGTACTTC.

This clonotype has just a few counts. The CDR3 loop is CASSYTAGTHSYNEQFF. CDR3 nucleotide sequence: TGTGCCAGCAGTTACACCGCCGGGACCCACTCCTACAATGAGCAGTTCTTC. The chain uses TRBV6-5 and TRBJ2-1; the D call may be TRBD1 or TRBD2 (5 bases each). This CDR3 spans 17 amino acids. V was trimmed by 2 bases and J by 0 bases, leaving 14 bases between them. Germline CDR1 reads MNHEY; CDR2 reads SVGAGI.

This clonotype was counted ten times or more. V and J are TRBV7-3 and TRBJ2-3, with D perhaps TRBD2 (6 bases). Deletions cut 1 base from V and 4 bases from J, with 12 bases between. CDR3 length: 15 amino acids. Germline CDR1 and CDR2: SGHTA and FQGTGA. The CDR3 DNA reads as TGTGCCAGCAGCTTAAGTGGCCCGGGGGCAGATACGCAGTATTTT. This encodes CASSLSGPGADTQYF. The entire variable domain, with the rest obtained from reference TRBV7-3 and TRBJ2-3, is as follows: GAGVSQTPSNKVTEKGKYVELRCDPISGHTALYWYRQSLGQGPEFLIYFQGTGAADDSGLPNDRFFAVRPEGSVSTLKIQRTERGDSAVYLCASSLSGPGADTQYFGPGTRLTVL.

Turning to this clonotype: In this CDR3 the conserved last residue, phenylalanine or tryptophan, is missing, so a read error is likely. It is unclear where the CDR3 begins or ends on the DNA, so no DNA is shown, and the CDR3 is as TCRdb lists it. CDR3: CASSFGTDYGYTFGS. This chain links TRBV7-2 with TRBJ2-7; the DNA was not used to check the table's D call, TRBD1. A total of 15 residues make up the CDR3, ends included. Germline CDR1 SGHTA, CDR2 FQGNSA.

The chain employs TRBV7-6 and TRBJ2-1, with TRBD2 matching over 8 bases. CDR1 SGHVS and CDR2 FNYEAQ come from the germline V gene. The ends lost 7 bases at V and 4 bases at J; junction bases unmatched: 12. This CDR3 is 16 amino acids long. CDR3 bases: TGTGCCAGCATTCACGGGAGGGATCTCTCTTACAATGAGCAGTTCTTC. This encodes CASIHGRDLSYNEQFF.

This clonotype was found a few times. The chain employs TRBV4-1 and TRBJ2-6; 8 bases map to TRBD1. V lost 4 bases and J lost 1; bases outside the gene matches: 9. There are 18 residues in the CDR3. Germline CDR1 is MGHRA and CDR2 is YSYEKL. The CDR3: CASSLQPGQVSGANVLTF. The CDR3 coding sequence is TGCGCCAGCAGCCTACAACCGGGACAGGTATCTGGGGCCAACGTCCTGACTTTC.

This chain connects TRBV7-8 to TRBJ2-4; D may match TRBD1 or TRBD2 (5 bases each). The tail of the sequence fits TRBJ2-1 better, so the J call may be wrong. This CDR3 comprises 13 residues. The germline CDR1 and CDR2 sequences are SGHVS and FQNEAQ. The CDR3 DNA follows: TGTGCCAGCAGCTTGAGCCAGGGAGCGGAGCAGTTCTTC. Translating it yields CASSLSQGAEQFF.

This clonotype was counted between two and nine times. This chain links TRBV7-3 with TRBJ1-1; 9 nucleotides align to TRBD1. Germline V lookup: CDR1 SGHTA, CDR2 FQGTGA. V gave up 6 bases and J gave up 5 bases; unmatched junction bases: 13. This CDR3 region has 16 residues. The CDR3 region is CASSYGTGLLRTEAFF. For the CDR3, the DNA is TGTGCCAGCAGTTACGGGACAGGGCTTTTAAGAACTGAAGCTTTCTTT.

The V call is TRBV7-4, the J call TRBJ1-1; TRBD1 matches at 9 bases. The CDR3 is made up of 18 amino acids. Per germline, CDR1 SGHVT and CDR2 SQSDAQ. J lost 0 bases, V lost 6 bases, and 14 bases had no gene match. The CDR3 sequence is CASSSKGTGSILNTEAFF. CDR3 DNA: TGTGCCAGCAGTTCTAAAGGGACAGGGAGTATCTTGAACACTGAAGCTTTCTTT.

In this sample, this clonotype turned up many times. The V gene is TRBV9, the J gene TRBJ2-1, with TRBD1 matching 7 bases. J lost 7 bases, V lost 4 bases, and 2 bases had no gene match. From germline, CDR1 is SGDLS and CDR2 YYNGEE. The CDR3 is 12 amino acids. The chain's CDR3 is CASSFRGNEQFF. The CDR3, as DNA: TGTGCCAGCAGCTTCAGGGGGAATGAGCAGTTCTTC. Variable domain in full (rest from reference TRBV9 and TRBJ2-1): DSGVTQTPKHLITATGQRVTLRCSPRSGDLSVYWYQQSLDQGLQFLIQYYNGEERAKGNILERFSAQQFPDLHSELNLSSLELGDSALYFCASSFRGNEQFFGPGTRLTVL.

For this clonotype: The DNA is left out, because the CDR3 cannot be placed on it with certainty; the CDR3 is given as TCRdb lists it. CDR3 sequence: CASSLAFGQGTGELYF. The genes are TRBV5-3 and TRBJ2-3; the table's D call of TRBD1 was not tested on the DNA. TRBV5-3 qualifies as an ORF whose function is uncertain. The CDR3 extends over 16 residues, inclusive of both ends.

This clonotype has a single count. The chain uses TRBV12-3 or TRBV12-4 and TRBJ1-2; no clear D gene. V shed 1 base and J shed 4 bases, with 7 bases lying between them. The CDR3 extends over 13 amino acids. The CDR3 loop is CASSLGQPYGYTF. As DNA, the CDR3 is TGTGCCAGCAGTTTAGGGCAGCCCTATGGCTACACCTTC.

The chain carries TRBV7-8 and TRBJ2-7; 9 positions agree with TRBD2. The J call may be in error: the DNA end matches TRBJ2-5 better. Germline assignment: CDR1 SGHVS and CDR2 FQNEAQ. CDR3 length: 15 amino acids. CDR3 sequence reads: CASSPPGLAKETQYF. CDR3 nucleotide sequence: TGTGCCAGCAGTCCCCCGGGACTAGCCAAAGAGACCCAGTACTTC.

This clonotype was counted many times. The V call is TRBV19, the J call TRBJ2-2, with a possible D match to TRBD1 (6 bases). Germline CDR1 reads LNHDA; CDR2 reads SQIVND (reference sequence). The CDR3 length is 14 residues. Trimming shortened V by 7 bases and J by 1 base, and 10 bases separated the two germline ends. In DNA form, the CDR3 reads TGTGCCAGTAAGGGGGTCCGGAACACCGGGGAGCTGTTTTTT. It is translated as CASKGVRNTGELFF. Using reference TRBV19 and TRBJ2-2 for the parts outside the CDR3, the full variable domain is DGGITQSPKYLFRKEGQNVTLSCEQNLNHDAMYWYRQDPGQGLRLIYYSQIVNDFQKGDIAEGYSVSREKKESFPLTVTSAQKNPTAFYLCASKGVRNTGELFFGEGSRLTVL.

The CDR3 region is CASSLRIWAHTDTQYF. In DNA, the CDR3 is TGTGCCAGCAGCTTAAGAATTTGGGCCCACACAGATACGCAGTATTTT. The V gene is TRBV7-4, the J gene TRBJ2-3; D ambiguous. Germline CDR1 reads SGHVT; CDR2 reads SQSDAQ. This CDR3 has 16 amino acids. Deletions cut 2 bases from V and 2 bases from J, with 14 bases between.

About this clonotype itself: A much larger clonotype is one base distant, so this may be a read error. The chain carries TRBV7-6 and TRBJ2-5; no clear D gene. Judging by the DNA end, TRBJ2-1 fits better; the J call may be wrong. Per germline, CDR1 SGHVS and CDR2 FNYEAQ. The CDR3 totals 11 residues. In DNA, the CDR3 is TGTGCCAGCAGCCCCGGTGGCGAGCAGTTCTTC. Encoded protein: CASSPGGEQFF.

In this sample, this clonotype is medium-sized (0.01 to 0.1%). The chain is built from TRBV5-1 and TRBJ2-6, with D unresolved. Trimming removed 4 bases from V and 3 bases from J, with 11 bases in between. Germline values: CDR1 SGHRS, CDR2 YFSETQ. This CDR3 comprises 15 residues. For the CDR3, the DNA is TGCGCCAGCAGCCCGCCAGTGGTTGGGGCCAACGTCCTGACTTTC. The encoded protein is CASSPPVVGANVLTF.

The rearrangement uses TRBV12-3 or TRBV12-4 and TRBJ2-6; the D gene is possibly TRBD1 (6 bases). The J call may be wrong; the DNA end is better matched by TRBJ2-7. The CDR3 consists of 13 residues. CDR3 residues: CASIKGDVGEQYF. DNA for the CDR3: TGTGCCAGCATCAAGGGGGACGTAGGGGAGCAGTACTTC.

The rearrangement links TRBV7-9 to TRBJ2-5; the D gene is possibly TRBD1 (6 bases). The DNA end favors TRBJ2-1, so the J call may be wrong. Germline assignment: CDR1 SEHNR and CDR2 FQNEAQ (reference sequence). The CDR3 has 13 amino acids. The CDR3 coding sequence is TGTGCCAGCAGCGCAACAGGGCAGGATGAGCAGTTCTTC. Translated: CASSATGQDEQFF.